The 28 T cell receptor beta chains below all came from one sample that was sequenced in a study of T cell responses to AZD1222 COVID-19 vaccine (dated by TCRdb to 2020 to 2022). Per the publication, the time point label means: about 28 days (+/-7) after the second vaccine dose. Receptors were amplified or captured by the immunoSEQ multiplex PCR assay. This immuneACCESS table, as held by TCRdb, lists in-frame sequences with V and J called but not all clones. Of the missing ones, under half trace to an unresolved V gene in checked studies; the others have no known cause. The sample table records about 140,000 clones; approximately 90% of these occur just once. The ten largest make up over 3% of the sample. Sequences were derived from peripheral blood, sampled 28 days after the second AZD1222 dose. The source of these receptors is an adult who received the AZD1222 COVID-19 vaccine.

The chain joins TRBV5-1 to TRBJ1-4, with D hard to call. The CDR3 sequence is 15 residues long. Deletions cut 0 bases from V and 8 bases from J, with 14 bases between. Germline lookup yields CDR1 SGHRS and CDR2 YFSETQ. The CDR3 bases are TGCGCCAGCAGCTTGGGTCTCGAAGCTAGCGAAAAACTGTTTTTT. This codes for CASSLGLEASEKLFF.

The rearrangement uses TRBV29-1 and TRBJ2-4; 9 bases fit TRBD1. Germline lookup yields CDR1 SQVTM and CDR2 ANQGSEA. The CDR3 has 18 amino acids. The V and J ends lost 3 bases and 2 bases, in that order; junction bases with no gene match: 14. In DNA, the CDR3 is TGCAGCGTTGACCCGGGACAGGGCCCTGGTGGACCCAAAAACATTCAGTACTTC. As protein: CSVDPGQGPGGPKNIQYF. The entire variable domain, with the rest obtained from reference TRBV29-1 and TRBJ2-4, is as follows: SAVISQKPSRDICQRGTSLTIQCQVDSQVTMMFWYRQQPGQSLTLIATANQGSEATYESGFVIDKFPISRPNLTFSTLTVSNMSPEDSSIYLCSVDPGQGPGGPKNIQYFGAGTRLSVL.

V is TRBV5-1 and J is TRBJ2-2, with a weak D call TRBD1 (7 bases). This CDR3 region has 18 residues. The germline CDR1 and CDR2 sequences are SGHRS and YFSETQ. Trimming removed 1 base at V and 0 bases at J, with 16 bases between. The CDR3 is CASSLRFRGATNTGELFF. The CDR3 region has the DNA TGCGCCAGCAGCTTGAGGTTCAGGGGGGCCACGAACACCGGGGAGCTGTTTTTT.

The V gene is TRBV5-1, the J gene TRBJ1-5, with 12 positions matching TRBD1. Trimming removed 1 base from V and 5 bases from J; junction bases left unmatched: 4. Germline V gives CDR1 SGHRS, CDR2 YFSETQ. The CDR3 spans 16 residues. The CDR3 protein is CASSLSGTGGDQPQHF. The CDR3 nucleotides read TGCGCCAGCAGCTTGTCCGGGACAGGGGGCGATCAGCCCCAGCATTTT.

This sequence joins TRBV3-1 (or the pseudogene TRBV3-2) and TRBJ1-2; the D gene is possibly TRBD1 (6 bases). Germline V gene sequence: CDR1 LGHDT, CDR2 YNNKEL (reference sequence). The CDR3 extends over 12 amino acids. The V and J ends lost 5 bases and 5 bases respectively, with 9 bases between them. CDR3 loop: CASSIQGYGYTF. DNA of the CDR3: TGTGCCAGCAGCATCCAGGGGTATGGCTACACCTTC.

The gene calls are TRBV28 and TRBJ2-5; D gene uncertain. The CDR3 length is 16 residues. Germline V gene sequence: CDR1 MDHEN, CDR2 SYDVKM. Trimming took 2 bases from V and 1 from J, leaving 14 bases between them. CDR3 sequence: CASSLTVKRTQETQYF. In DNA form, the CDR3 reads TGTGCCAGCAGTTTAACGGTGAAAAGGACCCAAGAGACCCAGTACTTC. The variable domain in full, with the rest retrieved from reference TRBV28 and TRBJ2-5, is DVKVTQSSRYLVKRTGEKVFLECVQDMDHENMFWYRQDPGLGLRLIYFSYDVKMKEKGDIPEGYSVSREKKERFSLILESASTNQTSMYLCASSLTVKRTQETQYFGPGTRLLVL.

The chain joins TRBV5-1 to TRBJ2-1; D remains ambiguous. Per the germline V gene, CDR1 is SGHRS and CDR2 is YFSETQ. V lost 6 bases, J lost 6 bases, and 10 bases lay in between. The CDR3 runs to 12 residues. The CDR3 reads CASTFMGNEQFF. DNA of the CDR3: TGCGCCAGCACGTTTATGGGCAATGAGCAGTTCTTC. Supplemented by reference TRBV5-1 and TRBJ2-1, the full variable domain reads KAGVTQTPRYLIKTRGQQVTLSCSPISGHRSVSWYQQTPGQGLQFLFEYFSETQRNKGNFPGRFSGRQFSNSRSEMNVSTLELGDSALYLCASTFMGNEQFFGPGTRLTVL.

The chain links TRBV19 to TRBJ2-7; 8 positions match TRBD2. CDR3 length: 13 residues. Germline values: CDR1 LNHDA, CDR2 SQIVND (reference sequence). V lost 3 bases, J lost 4 bases, and 2 bases stayed unmatched. The DNA of the CDR3 is TGTGCCAGTAGTATTACTAGCGGATACGAGCAGTACTTC. It yields the protein CASSITSGYEQYF.

The V and J genes are TRBV6-5 and TRBJ2-7; 9 nucleotides line up with TRBD1. The CDR3 is 15 amino acids. CDR1 and CDR2 from the germline V gene are MNHEY and SVGAGI. Germline trimming cut 6 bases from V and 5 bases from J; bases unmatched to any gene: 11. The CDR3 protein is CASRPSGTGQHEQYF. CDR3 bases: TGTGCCAGCAGGCCCTCCGGGACAGGGCAACACGAGCAGTACTTC.

CDR3 in amino acids: CASSPSGQGHYEQYF. In DNA form, the CDR3 reads TGTGCCAGCTCACCGTCCGGACAGGGGCACTACGAGCAGTACTTC. The rearrangement links TRBV18 to TRBJ2-7; 9 bases map to TRBD1. The CDR3 loop spans 15 amino acids. The germline CDR1 and CDR2 sequences are KGHSH and LQKENI. V shed 3 bases and J 3 bases; nucleotides not matched to a gene: 6.

The chain is built from TRBV14 and TRBJ1-2; a weak D match, TRBD1 (6 bases). Trimming took 0 bases from V and 8 from J, leaving 28 bases between them. Germline CDR1 and CDR2: SGHDN and FVKESK. The CDR3 covers 19 residues. The chain's CDR3 is CASSQDPAYSLRKTGGYTF. The CDR3 DNA is TGTGCCAGCAGCCAAGATCCCGCTTATAGCTTGAGGAAGACAGGCGGCTACACCTTC.

The chain couples TRBV7-2 to TRBJ2-7; 10 positions agree with TRBD2. CDR3 length equals 14 residues. The J segment lost 7 bases and the V segment lost 3 bases, leaving 6 bases of the junction unmatched. CDR1 and CDR2 (germline): SGHTA, FQGNSA. The CDR3 region is CASSLLAGEGEQYF. CDR3 DNA: TGTGCCAGCAGCTTGCTAGCGGGGGAGGGGGAGCAGTACTTC. Drawing the rest from reference TRBV7-2 and TRBJ2-7, the complete variable domain is GAGVSQSPSNKVTEKGKDVELRCDPISGHTALYWYRQSLGQGLEFLIYFQGNSAPDKSGLPSDRFSAERTGGSVSTLTIQRTQQEDSAVYLCASSLLAGEGEQYFGPGTRLTVT.

This sequence joins TRBV28 and TRBJ1-2; tentatively, D is TRBD1 (5 bases). Germline V lookup: CDR1 MDHEN, CDR2 SYDVKM. The length of the CDR3 is 14 residues. Trimming stripped 5 bases from V and 3 bases from J, with 13 bases between. For the CDR3, the DNA is TGTGCCAGCAGTCTGTATGGGACTCACTATGGCTACACCTTC. It specifies CASSLYGTHYGYTF.

The gene calls are TRBV30 and TRBJ1-6; D unresolved. Per germline, CDR1 GTSNPN and CDR2 SVGIG (reference sequence). The CDR3 is 15 amino acids. V shed 1 base and J shed 9 bases, with 16 bases lying between them. CDR3 in DNA: TGTGCCTGGAGTGCCACCGGGGTTTTGACTTCACCCCTCCACTTT. Amino acids: CAWSATGVLTSPLHF.

CDR3 region: CASSNSNEQFF. Here the CDR3 DNA reads TGCGCCAGCAGTAACAGCAATGAGCAGTTCTTC. J is TRBJ2-1 and V is TRBV10-2; D is uncertain. The CDR3 has 11 amino acids. V lost 5 bases, J lost 6 bases, and 5 bases lay in between. CDR1 and CDR2 from the germline V gene are WSHSY and SAAADI.

The chain carries TRBV4-3 and TRBJ2-3; perhaps TRBD1 as D (5 bases). CDR1 is LGHNA and CDR2 is YSLEER in the germline V gene. Trimming shortened V by 0 bases and J by 0 bases, and 10 bases separated the two germline ends. The CDR3 is made up of 16 amino acids. DNA for the CDR3: TGCGCCAGCAGCCAAGAATTTGGGGCTAGCACAGATACGCAGTATTTT. Encoded protein: CASSQEFGASTDTQYF.

This rearrangement joins TRBV9 to TRBJ2-1; 8 bases are a match to TRBD2. CDR1 and CDR2 (germline): SGDLS, YYNGEE. The V gene end was trimmed by 0 bases and the J gene end by 9 bases; junction bases not matched to a gene: 8. The CDR3 length is 15 residues. Written as DNA, the CDR3 is TGTGCCAGCAGCGTAGCAACGGGGGGGCCCGGTGAGCAGTTCTTC. Translation: CASSVATGGPGEQFF.

This clone has a single count. The chain couples TRBV5-4 to TRBJ2-5; D perhaps matches TRBD1 (5 bases). The V gene lost 2 bases and the J gene lost 0 bases, with 8 bases spanning the gap. Germline V gene lookup returns CDR1 SGHNT and CDR2 YYREEE (reference sequence). The CDR3 covers 14 residues. CDR3 in amino acids: CASSFRTNQETQYF. The CDR3 bases are TGTGCCAGCAGCTTCCGGACAAACCAAGAGACCCAGTACTTC.

The table lists this clone with a count of one. The gene calls are TRBV6-2 or TRBV6-3 and TRBJ2-1, with 8 bases that match TRBD1. The germline gives CDR1 MNHEY, CDR2 SVGEGT. V lost 2 bases and J lost 7; bases outside the gene matches: 13. CDR3 size: 17 residues. CDR3 sequence: CASSYHTPYRGMNEQFF. In nucleotides, the CDR3 is TGTGCCAGCAGTTACCACACACCGTACAGGGGGATGAATGAGCAGTTCTTC.

V usage is TRBV5-6 and J usage is TRBJ1-2; D is uncertain. CDR3 length equals 13 residues. V lost 4 bases to trimming and J lost 8 bases, with 15 bases between them. CDR1 and CDR2 from the germline V gene are SGHDT and YYEEEE. This CDR3 reads CASSPRGREGYTF. The CDR3 DNA follows: TGTGCCAGCAGCCCCCGAGGACGTGAGGGCTACACCTTC.

The CDR3 is CASSLGTTADTQYF. CDR3 sequence (DNA): TGTGCCAGCAGCTTAGGGACTACGGCGGATACGCAGTATTTT. The chain carries TRBV11-3 and TRBJ2-3; perhaps TRBD2 as D (6 bases). The CDR3 runs 14 residues. CDR1 and CDR2 (germline): SGHNT, YENEEA. V was trimmed by 1 base and J by 6 bases, leaving 11 bases between them.

This clone was recorded once. The rearrangement links TRBV18 to TRBJ2-7, with a tentative D call TRBD1 (5 bases). Germline CDR1 KGHSH, CDR2 LQKENI. This CDR3 comprises 15 residues. Deletions cut 0 bases from V and 5 bases from J, with 14 bases between. This CDR3 reads CASSPPTAGFHEQYF. The CDR3 DNA reads TGTGCCAGCTCACCACCGACGGCAGGGTTCCACGAGCAGTACTTC.

CDR3 coding DNA: TGTGCCAGCAGCTTGGGCCAAAAGGGCCAAGAGACCCAGTACTTC. Translated: CASSLGQKGQETQYF. The chain combines TRBV11-2 with TRBJ2-5, with D hard to call. Germline loops: CDR1 SGHAT, CDR2 FQNNGV. The CDR3 is made up of 15 amino acids. Trimming removed 3 bases from V and 1 base from J, with 12 bases in between.

In this sample, this clone turned up a few times. This sequence joins TRBV9 and TRBJ2-7, with 14 nucleotides matching TRBD2. Germline CDR1 SGDLS, CDR2 YYNGEE. With V trimmed by 3 bases and J by 6 bases, 5 bases remained unmatched. The length of the CDR3 is 15 residues. CDR3 residues: CASSGGTSGRGEQYF. The CDR3, as DNA: TGTGCCAGCAGCGGAGGGACTAGCGGGAGAGGCGAGCAGTACTTC.

The chain links TRBV6-6 to TRBJ2-3; a possible D gene is TRBD1 (7 bases). Trimming stripped 7 bases from V and 1 base from J, with 15 bases between. Germline loops: CDR1 MNHNY, CDR2 SVGAGI (reference sequence). This CDR3 spans 15 amino acids. The chain's CDR3 is CASMVRGAGTDTQYF. In DNA form, the CDR3 reads TGTGCCAGCATGGTCAGGGGGGCAGGCACAGATACGCAGTATTTT.

The chain joins TRBV5-1 to TRBJ2-3; 8 bases fit TRBD1. After removal of 0 bases from V and 1 base from J, the junction contained 10 bases not matched to a gene. The CDR3 sequence is 18 residues long. Germline CDR1 reads SGHRS; CDR2 reads YFSETQ. The CDR3 nucleotides read TGCGCCAGCAGCTTGGTAGGGACAGGCGGATTCCGCACAGATACGCAGTATTTT. This translates into CASSLVGTGGFRTDTQYF.

The chain joins TRBV9 to TRBJ1-2; the D is unclear. CDR1 is SGDLS and CDR2 is YYNGEE in the germline V gene. The V end lost 3 bases, the J end lost 0 bases, and 0 bases lay between the germline ends. CDR3 length: 11 residues. In DNA, the CDR3 is TGTGCCAGCAGCGCTAACTATGGCTACACCTTC. This translates into CASSANYGYTF.

This sequence joins TRBV7-6 and TRBJ2-3; no definite D call. Trimming pared 5 bases from V and 0 bases from J, leaving 3 bases between. The CDR3 has 12 amino acids. CDR1 is SGHVS and CDR2 is FNYEAQ in the germline V gene. The CDR3, as DNA: TGTGCCAGCAGCGGTAGCACAGATACGCAGTATTTT. Translating it yields CASSGSTDTQYF.